The clone carrying this T cell receptor (beta chain) appeared a few times. Alongside a J-beta primer mix, a sample-barcoded 5' primer served in a second PCR lasting about 6 to 12 cycles. CDR3-containing paired-end reads numbered at least 2.5 million in each sample. TCRdb ran MiXCR on the 5' RACE reads and lists one entry per CDR3 protein. The sample has more than 450,000 distinct CDR3 sequences; roughly a quarter are singletons. This sample was included in a study of blood T cells in healthy people across ages. CDR3 length: 17 residues. CDR1 is MNHEY, CDR2 SVGAGI, per germline. Trimming removed 4 bases from V and 0 bases from J, with 15 bases in between. This sample was also put to use in a study of T cells of mothers and their children. According to that study: M1S, a second-PCR primer, added sample barcodes and 2-4 random nucleotides.

V and J are TRBV6-5 and TRBJ2-2, with D perhaps TRBD2 (6 bases). The sequencing input was blood. The clonotype comes from a boy between 2 and 10 years old in good health. The CDR3 protein is CASSSGWAGPNTGELFF. CDR3 in DNA: TGTGCCAGCAGTTCCGGATGGGCGGGACCGAACACCGGGGAGCTGTTTTTT.